Each of the 29 T cell receptor beta chains below was sequenced from the same sample in a study of cytomegalovirus exposure and HLA in healthy donors. Both 60 Vbeta primers and 13 Jbeta primers went into the PCR. TCRdb's copy holds only in-frame clones and misses some; the assay was immunoSEQ multiplex PCR. The specimen's table records under 50,000 clones. Specimen: PBMCs. The source is a male donor in good health and CMV-seronegative.

This sequence joins TRBV11-2 and TRBJ1-4; 7 nucleotides line up with TRBD1. The length of the CDR3 is 14 residues. Germline CDR1 SGHAT, CDR2 FQNNGV. V was clipped by 3 bases and J by 4 bases; unmatched bases: 2. The CDR3 nucleotides are TGTGCCAGCAGCTTGGGACAGATTAATGAAAAACTGTTTTTT. Encoded protein: CASSLGQINEKLFF.

This chain joins TRBV27 and TRBJ1-2; 8 nucleotides match TRBD1. The ends lost 8 bases at V and 2 bases at J; junction bases unmatched: 7. The CDR3 is 14 residues long. Germline CDR1 is MNHEY and CDR2 is SMNVEV (reference sequence). CDR3 sequence: CASGGQGENYGYTF. CDR3 coding DNA: TGTGCCAGCGGAGGACAGGGTGAGAACTATGGCTACACCTTC.

V and J are TRBV6-5 and TRBJ2-5; 14 bases match TRBD2. The CDR3 has 14 amino acids. Germline trimming cut 6 bases from V and 13 bases from J; bases unmatched to any gene: 10. Looked up from germline, CDR1 is MNHEY and CDR2 is SVGAGI. The CDR3 is CASSRLAGGQALYF. In DNA, the CDR3 is TGTGCCAGCAGCAGACTAGCGGGGGGGCAGGCGCTGTACTTC.

J is TRBJ2-3 and V is TRBV4-2; D not certain. Looked up from germline, CDR1 is LGHNA and CDR2 is YNFKEQ. V shed 3 bases and J shed 4 bases, with 11 bases lying between them. This CDR3 has 14 amino acids. In DNA, the CDR3 is TGTGCCAGCAGCCAGTACCCTAGTTCAGATACGCAGTATTTT. Protein sequence: CASSQYPSSDTQYF.

The chain combines TRBV30 with TRBJ1-2; the match to TRBD1 covers 8 bases. This CDR3 contains 16 residues. In germline, CDR1 is GTSNPN, CDR2 SVGIG (reference sequence). Trimming at V came to 2 bases and at J to 1 base, leaving 9 bases not matched to a gene. DNA of the CDR3: TGTGCCTGGAGTCGGCCAGGGGGCAGGGTTAACTATGGCTACACCTTC. It yields the protein CAWSRPGGRVNYGYTF. The variable domain in full, with the rest retrieved from reference TRBV30 and TRBJ1-2, is SQTIHQWPATLVQPVGSPLSLECTVEGTSNPNLYWYRQAAGRGLQLLFYSVGIGQISSEVPQNLSASRPQDRQFILSSKKLLLSDSGFYLCAWSRPGGRVNYGYTFGSGTRLTVV.

The chain joins TRBV30 to TRBJ1-5; D perhaps matches TRBD1 (5 bases). Germline CDR1 reads GTSNPN; CDR2 reads SVGIG (reference sequence). V lost 0 bases to trimming and J lost 2 bases, with 14 bases between them. The CDR3 sequence is 16 residues long. CDR3 in amino acids: CAWSVVGGVGNQPQHF. Here the CDR3 DNA reads TGTGCCTGGAGTGTAGTGGGGGGAGTTGGCAATCAGCCCCAGCATTTT.

The rearrangement joins TRBV5-1 to TRBJ2-6; 8 positions match TRBD1. The V gene's germline CDR1 is SGHRS and CDR2 YFSETQ. The CDR3 is 16 amino acids. V lost 6 bases, J lost 3 bases, and 8 bases stayed unmatched. CDR3: CASTKRTGNGANVLTF. The CDR3 DNA follows: TGCGCCAGCACCAAGCGGACAGGGAATGGGGCCAACGTCCTGACTTTC.

This chain links TRBV10-1 with TRBJ2-1, with 7 bases lining up with TRBD1. Germline loops: CDR1 WNHNN, CDR2 SYGVQD (reference sequence). The CDR3 totals 13 residues. V lost 5 bases to trimming and J lost 6 bases; unmatched junction nucleotides: 4. The CDR3: CASSRAGGNEQFF. The CDR3 nucleotides are TGCGCCAGCAGTCGGGCAGGGGGCAATGAGCAGTTCTTC.

J is TRBJ2-2 and V is TRBV4-1; the match to TRBD2 covers 10 bases. V lost 0 bases, J lost 4 bases, and 5 bases stayed unmatched. This CDR3 has 17 residues. The germline V gene encodes CDR1 MGHRA and CDR2 YSYEKL. The CDR3 sequence: CASSQDLASGGTGELFF. CDR3 in DNA: TGCGCCAGCAGCCAAGATCTGGCTAGCGGGGGCACCGGGGAGCTGTTTTTT.

This chain uses TRBV7-9 with TRBJ2-7; TRBD2 aligns across 12 bases. The ends lost 5 bases at V and 5 bases at J; junction bases unmatched: 4. This CDR3 contains 14 residues. Germline V gene lookup returns CDR1 SEHNR and CDR2 FQNEAQ (reference sequence). As DNA, the CDR3 is TGTGCCAGCAGCAAACTAGCGGGGGGCCACGAGCAGTACTTC. Protein product: CASSKLAGGHEQYF. The entire variable domain, with the rest obtained from reference TRBV7-9 and TRBJ2-7, is as follows: DTGVSQNPRHKITKRGQNVTFRCDPISEHNRLYWYRQTLGQGPEFLTYFQNEAQLEKSRLLSDRFSAERPKGSFSTLEIQRTEQGDSAMYLCASSKLAGGHEQYFGPGTRLTVT.

This rearrangement joins TRBV29-1 to TRBJ1-2; 7 bases fit TRBD1. V dropped 7 bases and J dropped 1; count of bases not matched to a gene: 6. The CDR3 is made up of 13 amino acids. Germline loops: CDR1 SQVTM, CDR2 ANQGSEA. The CDR3 coding sequence is TGCAGCGCCGAGCGACAGGGTAACTATGGCTACACCTTC. Translating gives CSAERQGNYGYTF.

This chain links TRBV5-4 with TRBJ2-2; 7 bases match TRBD1. J was trimmed by 0 bases and V by 4 bases; bases with no gene match: 3. The CDR3 loop spans 15 amino acids. The germline gives CDR1 SGHNT, CDR2 YYREEE (reference sequence). This CDR3 reads CASSPGTANTGELFF. The CDR3 region has the DNA TGTGCCAGCAGCCCCGGGACAGCGAACACCGGGGAGCTGTTTTTT.

The V call is TRBV19, the J call TRBJ2-7; a possible D gene is TRBD2 (5 bases). Per the germline V gene, CDR1 is LNHDA and CDR2 is SQIVND (reference sequence). V was pared by 5 bases and J by 6 bases, with 14 bases between. The CDR3 is 13 amino acids. CDR3 coding DNA: TGTGCCAGTAGTCTCTCGGACGCGGGCGAGCAGTACTTC. It specifies CASSLSDAGEQYF.

This chain connects TRBV9 to TRBJ1-1, with D hard to call. CDR3 length equals 13 residues. Trimming removed 4 bases from V and 5 bases from J, with 12 bases in between. In germline, CDR1 is SGDLS, CDR2 YYNGEE. In nucleotides, the CDR3 is TGTGCCAGCAGCTCGGGAACGGGGACTGAAGCTTTCTTT. Amino acids: CASSSGTGTEAFF.

This sequence joins TRBV7-9 and TRBJ2-5, with TRBD1 matching over 11 bases. CDR3 length: 15 amino acids. Germline assignment: CDR1 SEHNR and CDR2 FQNEAQ (reference sequence). J was trimmed by 5 bases and V by 3 bases; bases with no gene match: 5. DNA for the CDR3: TGTGCCAGCAGCTTGGACAGGGGGCGAACGGAGACCCAGTACTTC. Amino acid sequence: CASSLDRGRTETQYF.

The chain joins TRBV30 to TRBJ2-1; weak D call: TRBD1 (5 bases). The CDR3 covers 13 residues. Trimming shortened V by 1 base and J by 2 bases, and 6 bases separated the two germline ends. The germline CDR1 and CDR2 sequences are GTSNPN and SVGIG (reference sequence). The CDR3 DNA reads TGTGCCTGGAGTGCGGACACCTACAATGAGCAGTTCTTC. Its translation is CAWSADTYNEQFF.

The chain is built from TRBV30 and TRBJ2-1, with TRBD2 matching 8 bases. The trim removed 0 bases at V and 7 bases at J, leaving 8 bases unmatched. There are 15 residues in the CDR3. Germline CDR1 reads GTSNPN; CDR2 reads SVGIG (reference sequence). CDR3 coding DNA: TGTGCCTGGAGTGTACTTCGGGGGGGGGCGAATGAGCAGTTCTTC. The encoded protein is CAWSVLRGGANEQFF.

The J gene is TRBJ1-1, the V gene TRBV10-2; D remains unclear. Trimming cost V 7 bases and J 0 bases, with 6 bases left between them. The length of the CDR3 is 12 residues. The V gene's germline CDR1 is WSHSY and CDR2 SAAADI. CDR3 in DNA: TGCGCCAGCAAGGAGCTGAACACTGAAGCTTTCTTT. The encoded protein is CASKELNTEAFF.

The chain links TRBV28 to TRBJ2-5; 8 bases fit TRBD2. CDR3 length: 17 residues. Germline loops: CDR1 MDHEN, CDR2 SYDVKM. V was pared by 7 bases and J by 5 bases, with 18 bases of the junction left unmatched. The CDR3 protein is CASTSAGGGGPVETQYF. CDR3 DNA sequence: TGTGCCAGCACCTCGGCGGGGGGTGGGGGACCAGTGGAGACCCAGTACTTC.

This chain uses TRBV7-9 with TRBJ2-7; D unclear. V gave up 4 bases and J gave up 3 bases, with 10 bases separating them. Germline V CDR1 and CDR2: SEHNR, FQNEAQ (reference sequence). The CDR3 covers 13 residues. The CDR3 sequence: CASSSGVLYEQYF. CDR3 DNA: TGTGCCAGCAGCTCCGGAGTCCTCTACGAGCAGTACTTC.

The rearrangement links TRBV5-5 to TRBJ2-7; 8 positions match TRBD1. V lost 5 bases and J lost 2; bases outside the gene matches: 6. The CDR3 is made up of 14 amino acids. The germline V gene has CDR1 SGHKS and CDR2 YYEKEE (reference sequence). Here the CDR3 reads CASRDPGGTYEQYF. CDR3 coding DNA: TGTGCCAGCAGGGACCCAGGGGGCACCTACGAGCAGTACTTC.

The V and J genes are TRBV2 and TRBJ1-3; D not resolved. Germline V gene data show CDR1 as SNHLY and CDR2 as FYNNEI. V dropped 5 bases and J dropped 0 bases, with 11 bases sitting between them. The CDR3 totals 15 residues. CDR3 amino acids: CASSTNRDSGNTIYF. CDR3 bases: TGTGCCAGCAGTACCAACAGAGACTCTGGAAACACCATATATTTT.

V is TRBV2 and J is TRBJ1-6, with 7 bases aligning to TRBD1. Germline CDR1 is SNHLY and CDR2 is FYNNEI. This CDR3 region has 18 residues. V lost 3 bases, J lost 0 bases, and 8 bases stayed unmatched. DNA of the CDR3: TGTGCCAGCAGTGACGACGACAGGGCCAGCTCCTATAATTCACCCCTCCACTTT. Translating it yields CASSDDDRASSYNSPLHF.

The gene calls are TRBV12-5 and TRBJ2-7; weak D call: TRBD1 (6 bases). V lost 1 base and J lost 7, with 14 bases in between. Looked up from germline, CDR1 is LGHNT and CDR2 is FRNRAP. The CDR3 runs 14 residues. This chain's CDR3 is CASGLGQALGEQYF. In DNA, the CDR3 is TGTGCTAGTGGTTTGGGACAGGCCCTTGGGGAGCAGTACTTC. Supplemented by reference TRBV12-5 and TRBJ2-7, the full variable domain reads DARVTQTPRHKVTEMGQEVTMRCQPILGHNTVFWYRQTMMQGLELLAYFRNRAPLDDSGMPKDRFSAEMPDATLATLKIQPSEPRDSAVYFCASGLGQALGEQYFGPGTRLTVT.

The gene calls are TRBV19 and TRBJ2-7; D not resolved. This CDR3 has 14 residues. The ends were cut back, 5 bases at V and 0 bases at J, with 11 bases in the middle. Germline CDR1 and CDR2: LNHDA and SQIVND (reference sequence). The CDR3: CASSPSMSSYEQYF. For the CDR3, the DNA is TGTGCCAGTAGTCCGTCCATGAGCTCCTACGAGCAGTACTTC. The full variable domain, rest sourced from reference TRBV19 and TRBJ2-7, is DGGITQSPKYLFRKEGQNVTLSCEQNLNHDAMYWYRQDPGQGLRLIYYSQIVNDFQKGDIAEGYSVSREKKESFPLTVTSAQKNPTAFYLCASSPSMSSYEQYFGPGTRLTVT.

The chain couples TRBV5-1 to TRBJ1-1; D is uncertain. The CDR3 is 14 amino acids. Trimming removed 1 base from V and 0 bases from J, with 7 bases in between. Germline loops: CDR1 SGHRS, CDR2 YFSETQ. The CDR3 protein is CASSLWALNTEAFF. CDR3 DNA sequence: TGCGCCAGCAGCTTGTGGGCTTTGAACACTGAAGCTTTCTTT.

The chain carries TRBV30 and TRBJ2-5, with TRBD1 identical over 10 bases. The germline V gene has CDR1 GTSNPN and CDR2 SVGIG (reference sequence). This CDR3 has 17 amino acids. Trimming removed 1 base from V and 5 bases from J; junction bases left unmatched: 13. The CDR3 reads CAWSALLGQGLAETQYF. For the CDR3, the DNA is TGTGCCTGGAGTGCCCTCCTGGGACAGGGGTTGGCGGAGACCCAGTACTTC.

The chain combines TRBV7-9 with TRBJ1-5, with TRBD1 matching 8 bases. CDR1 SEHNR and CDR2 FQNEAQ come from the germline V gene (reference sequence). Germline trimming cut 8 bases from V and 5 bases from J; bases unmatched to any gene: 8. The CDR3 consists of 14 residues. CDR3 in DNA: TGTGCCAGCGGCCGGACAGGGAGTGATCAGCCCCAGCATTTT. It yields the protein CASGRTGSDQPQHF.

This chain joins TRBV6-5 and TRBJ1-3, with TRBD1 identical over 7 bases. From germline, CDR1 is MNHEY and CDR2 SVGAGI. The CDR3 loop spans 15 amino acids. V shed 0 bases, J shed 1 base, and the junction held 0 bases outside the gene matches. As DNA, the CDR3 is TGTGCCAGCAGTTACTCGACAGGGTCTGGAAACACCATATATTTT. This gives the protein CASSYSTGSGNTIYF.